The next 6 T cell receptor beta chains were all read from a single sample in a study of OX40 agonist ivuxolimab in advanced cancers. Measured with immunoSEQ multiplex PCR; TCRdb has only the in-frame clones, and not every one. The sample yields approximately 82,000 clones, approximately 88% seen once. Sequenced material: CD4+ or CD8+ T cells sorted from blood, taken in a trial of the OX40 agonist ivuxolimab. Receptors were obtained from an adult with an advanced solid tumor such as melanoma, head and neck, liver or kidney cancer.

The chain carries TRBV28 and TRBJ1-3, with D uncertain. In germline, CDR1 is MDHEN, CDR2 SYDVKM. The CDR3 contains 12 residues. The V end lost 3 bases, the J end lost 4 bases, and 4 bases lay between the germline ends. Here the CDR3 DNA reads TGTGCCAGCAGTTTTATGGGAAACACCATATATTTT. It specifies CASSFMGNTIYF.

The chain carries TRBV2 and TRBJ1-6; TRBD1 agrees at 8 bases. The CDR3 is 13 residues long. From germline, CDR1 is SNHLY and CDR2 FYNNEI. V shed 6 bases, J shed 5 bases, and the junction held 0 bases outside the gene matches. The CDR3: CASRTGDNSPLHF. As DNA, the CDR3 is TGTGCCAGCAGGACAGGGGATAATTCACCCCTCCACTTT.

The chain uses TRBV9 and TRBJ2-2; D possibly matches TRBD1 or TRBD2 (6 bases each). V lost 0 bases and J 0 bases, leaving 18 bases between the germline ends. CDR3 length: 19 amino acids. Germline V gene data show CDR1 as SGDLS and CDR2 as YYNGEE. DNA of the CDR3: TGTGCCAGCAGCGTAGCTACGGGGGTGGGACATTCGAACACCGGGGAGCTGTTTTTT. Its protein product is CASSVATGVGHSNTGELFF.

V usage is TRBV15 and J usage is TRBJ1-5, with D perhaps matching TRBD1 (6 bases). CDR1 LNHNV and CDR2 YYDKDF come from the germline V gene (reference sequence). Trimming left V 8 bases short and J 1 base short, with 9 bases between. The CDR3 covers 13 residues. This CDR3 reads CATADRSNQPQHF. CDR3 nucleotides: TGTGCCACCGCAGACAGGAGCAATCAGCCCCAGCATTTT. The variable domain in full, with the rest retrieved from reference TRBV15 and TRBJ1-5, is DAMVIQNPRYQVTQFGKPVTLSCSQTLNHNVMYWYQQKSSQAPKLLFHYYDKDFNNEADTPDNFQSRRPNTSFCFLDIRSPGLGDTAMYLCATADRSNQPQHFGDGTRLSIL.

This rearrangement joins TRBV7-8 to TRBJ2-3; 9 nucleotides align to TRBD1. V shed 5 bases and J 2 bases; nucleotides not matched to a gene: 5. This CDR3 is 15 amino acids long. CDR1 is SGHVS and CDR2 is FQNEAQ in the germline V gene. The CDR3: CASSQDRGITDTQYF. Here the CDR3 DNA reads TGTGCCAGCAGCCAAGACAGGGGGATCACAGATACGCAGTATTTT.

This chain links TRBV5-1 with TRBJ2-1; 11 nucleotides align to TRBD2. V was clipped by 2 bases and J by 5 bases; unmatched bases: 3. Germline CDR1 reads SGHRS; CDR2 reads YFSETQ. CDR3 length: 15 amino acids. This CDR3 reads CASSFMTSGDNEQFF. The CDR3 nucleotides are TGCGCCAGCAGCTTCATGACTAGCGGGGACAATGAGCAGTTCTTC.